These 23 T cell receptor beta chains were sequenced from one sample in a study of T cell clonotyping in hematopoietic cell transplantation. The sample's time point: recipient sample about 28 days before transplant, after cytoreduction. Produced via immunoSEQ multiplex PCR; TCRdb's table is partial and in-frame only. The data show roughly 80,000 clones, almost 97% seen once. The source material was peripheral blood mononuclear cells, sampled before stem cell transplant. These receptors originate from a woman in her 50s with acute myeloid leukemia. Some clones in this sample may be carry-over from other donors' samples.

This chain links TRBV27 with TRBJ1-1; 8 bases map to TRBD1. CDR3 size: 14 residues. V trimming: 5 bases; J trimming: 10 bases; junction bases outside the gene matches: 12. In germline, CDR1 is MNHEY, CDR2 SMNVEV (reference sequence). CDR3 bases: TGTGCCAGCAGTCCAACAGGGGGGCTGACGCGAGCTTTCTTT. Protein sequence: CASSPTGGLTRAFF.

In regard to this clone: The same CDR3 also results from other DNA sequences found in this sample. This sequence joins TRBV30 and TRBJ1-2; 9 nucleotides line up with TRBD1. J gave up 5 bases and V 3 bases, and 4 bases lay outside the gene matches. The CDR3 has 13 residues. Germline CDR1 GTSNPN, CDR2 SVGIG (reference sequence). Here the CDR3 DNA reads TGTGCCTGGAGCGCAGACAGGGGGTATGGCTACACCTTC. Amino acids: CAWSADRGYGYTF.

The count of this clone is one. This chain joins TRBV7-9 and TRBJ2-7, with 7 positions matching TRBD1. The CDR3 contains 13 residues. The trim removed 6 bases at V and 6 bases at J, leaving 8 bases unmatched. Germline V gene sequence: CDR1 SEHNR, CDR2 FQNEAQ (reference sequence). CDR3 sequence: CASSPQGVGEQYF. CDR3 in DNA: TGTGCCAGCAGTCCCCAGGGGGTGGGCGAGCAGTACTTC.

CDR3 sequence (DNA): TGTGCCAGCAGCGACCTTGGGACTCTTGATACGCAGTATTTT. It specifies CASSDLGTLDTQYF. V usage is TRBV14 and J usage is TRBJ2-3; tentatively, D is TRBD2 (6 bases). V dropped 5 bases and J dropped 6 bases, with 15 bases sitting between them. Germline CDR1 and CDR2: SGHDN and FVKESK. The CDR3 extends over 14 amino acids. The full variable domain, completed using reference TRBV14 and TRBJ2-3, is EAGVTQFPSHSVIEKGQTVTLRCDPISGHDNLYWYRRVMGKEIKFLLHFVKESKQDESGMPNNRFLAERTGGTYSTLKVQPAELEDSGVYFCASSDLGTLDTQYFGPGTRLTVL.

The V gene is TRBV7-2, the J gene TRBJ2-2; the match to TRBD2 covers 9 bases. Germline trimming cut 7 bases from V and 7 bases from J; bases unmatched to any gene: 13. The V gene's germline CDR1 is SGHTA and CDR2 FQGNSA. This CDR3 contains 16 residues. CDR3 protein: CASIKGGAGGNGELFF. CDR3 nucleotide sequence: TGTGCCAGCATCAAGGGAGGAGCGGGAGGTAACGGGGAGCTGTTTTTT.

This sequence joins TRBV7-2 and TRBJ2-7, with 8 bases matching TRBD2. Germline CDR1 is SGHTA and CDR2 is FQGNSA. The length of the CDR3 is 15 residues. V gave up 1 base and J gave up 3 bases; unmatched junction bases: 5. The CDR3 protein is CASSLVSGEDYEQYF. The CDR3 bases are TGTGCCAGCAGCTTAGTTAGCGGGGAGGACTACGAGCAGTACTTC. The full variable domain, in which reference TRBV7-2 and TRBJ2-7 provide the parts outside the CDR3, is GAGVSQSPSNKVTEKGKDVELRCDPISGHTALYWYRQSLGQGLEFLIYFQGNSAPDKSGLPSDRFSAERTGGSVSTLTIQRTQQEDSAVYLCASSLVSGEDYEQYFGPGTRLTVT.

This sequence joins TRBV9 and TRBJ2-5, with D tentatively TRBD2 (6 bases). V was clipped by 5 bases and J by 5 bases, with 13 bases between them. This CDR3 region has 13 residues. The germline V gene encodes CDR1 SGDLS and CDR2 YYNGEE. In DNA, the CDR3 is TGTGCCAGCAGTCGGGACTTTAGGGAGACCCAGTACTTC. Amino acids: CASSRDFRETQYF.

The CDR3 DNA is TGTGCCAGCTTTAGCTCCTACGAGCAGTACTTC. Translating gives CASFSSYEQYF. This chain links TRBV28 with TRBJ2-7; no clear D gene. The germline CDR1 and CDR2 sequences are MDHEN and SYDVKM. The ends were cut back, 8 bases at V and 0 bases at J, with 5 bases in the middle. This CDR3 comprises 11 residues.

The CDR3 loop is CASSFSRTVNTEAFF. The CDR3, as DNA: TGTGCCAGCAGCTTTTCAAGGACGGTGAACACTGAAGCTTTCTTT. The chain combines TRBV7-8 with TRBJ1-1; D is unresolved. V shed 3 bases and J shed 0 bases, with 11 bases lying between them. This CDR3 comprises 15 residues. CDR1 and CDR2 (germline): SGHVS, FQNEAQ.

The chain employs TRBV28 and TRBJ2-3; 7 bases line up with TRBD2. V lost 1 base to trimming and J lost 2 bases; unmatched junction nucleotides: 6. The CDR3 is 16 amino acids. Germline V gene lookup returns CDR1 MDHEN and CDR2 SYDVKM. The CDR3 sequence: CASSLLASGITDTQYF. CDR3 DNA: TGTGCCAGCAGTTTATTGGCTAGCGGCATCACAGATACGCAGTATTTT.

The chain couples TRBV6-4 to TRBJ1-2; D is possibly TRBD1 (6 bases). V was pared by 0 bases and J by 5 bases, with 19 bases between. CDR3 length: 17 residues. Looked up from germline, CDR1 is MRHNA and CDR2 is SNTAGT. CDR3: CASSDSRSQGNWYGYTF. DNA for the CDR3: TGTGCCAGCAGTGACTCGAGAAGTCAGGGGAATTGGTATGGCTACACCTTC.

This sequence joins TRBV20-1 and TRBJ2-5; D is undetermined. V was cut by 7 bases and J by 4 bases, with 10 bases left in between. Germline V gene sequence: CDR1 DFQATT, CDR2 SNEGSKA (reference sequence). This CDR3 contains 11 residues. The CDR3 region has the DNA TGCAGTGAAAGACGGGTAGAGACCCAGTACTTC. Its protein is CSERRVETQYF.

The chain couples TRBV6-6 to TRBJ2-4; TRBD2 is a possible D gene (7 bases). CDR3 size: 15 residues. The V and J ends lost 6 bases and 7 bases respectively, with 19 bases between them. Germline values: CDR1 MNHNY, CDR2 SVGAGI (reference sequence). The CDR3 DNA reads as TGTGCCAGCAGCCACCAGGGGAGGGAAAGGAACATTCAGTACTTC. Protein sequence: CASSHQGRERNIQYF.

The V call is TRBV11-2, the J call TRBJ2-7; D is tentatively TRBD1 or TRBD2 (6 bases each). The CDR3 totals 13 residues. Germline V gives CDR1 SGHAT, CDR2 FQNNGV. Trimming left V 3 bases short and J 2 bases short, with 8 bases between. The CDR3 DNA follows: TGTGCCAGCAGCTTCGGGGGCCCCTACGAGCAGTACTTC. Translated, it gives CASSFGGPYEQYF.

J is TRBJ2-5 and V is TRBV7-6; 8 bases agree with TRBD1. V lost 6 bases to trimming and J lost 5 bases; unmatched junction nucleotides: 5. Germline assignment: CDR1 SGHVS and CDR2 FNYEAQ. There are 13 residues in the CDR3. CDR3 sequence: CASSQRQGETQYF. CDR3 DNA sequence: TGTGCCAGCAGTCAGCGACAGGGGGAGACCCAGTACTTC. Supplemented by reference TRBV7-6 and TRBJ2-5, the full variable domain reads GAGVSQSPRYKVTKRGQDVALRCDPISGHVSLYWYRQALGQGPEFLTYFNYEAQQDKSGLPNDRFSAERPEGSISTLTIQRTEQRDSAMYRCASSQRQGETQYFGPGTRLLVL.

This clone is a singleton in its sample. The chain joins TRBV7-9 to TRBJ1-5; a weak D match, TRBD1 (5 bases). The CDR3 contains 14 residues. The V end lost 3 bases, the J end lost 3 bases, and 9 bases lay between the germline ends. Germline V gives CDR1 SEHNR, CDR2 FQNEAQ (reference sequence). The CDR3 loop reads CASSFVGANQPQHF. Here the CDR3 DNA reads TGTGCCAGCAGCTTCGTAGGGGCCAATCAGCCCCAGCATTTT.

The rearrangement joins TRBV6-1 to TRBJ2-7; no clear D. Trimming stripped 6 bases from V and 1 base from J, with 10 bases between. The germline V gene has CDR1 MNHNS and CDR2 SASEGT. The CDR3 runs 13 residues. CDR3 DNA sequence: TGTGCCAGCAGGCGACGCGAATCCTACGAGCAGTACTTC. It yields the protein CASRRRESYEQYF.

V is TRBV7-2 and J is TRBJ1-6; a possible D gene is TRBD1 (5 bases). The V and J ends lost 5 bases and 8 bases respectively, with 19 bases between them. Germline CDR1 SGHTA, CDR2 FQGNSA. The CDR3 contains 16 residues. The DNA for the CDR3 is TGTGCCAGCAGCCTACGGCAGGGCGGTTTTGATTCACCCCTCCACTTT. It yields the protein CASSLRQGGFDSPLHF.

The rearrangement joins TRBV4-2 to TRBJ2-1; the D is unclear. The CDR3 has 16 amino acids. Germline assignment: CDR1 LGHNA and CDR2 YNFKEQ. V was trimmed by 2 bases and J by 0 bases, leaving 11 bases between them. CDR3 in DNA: TGTGCCAGCAGCCAACGTCGGGCCAGCTCCTACAATGAGCAGTTCTTC. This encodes CASSQRRASSYNEQFF.

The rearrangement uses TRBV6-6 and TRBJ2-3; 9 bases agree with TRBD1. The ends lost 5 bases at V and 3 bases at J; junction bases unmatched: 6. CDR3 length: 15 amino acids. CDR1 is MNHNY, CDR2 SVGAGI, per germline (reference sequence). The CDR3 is CASSKTGQGTDTQYF. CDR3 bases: TGTGCCAGCAGTAAAACGGGACAGGGAACAGATACGCAGTATTTT.

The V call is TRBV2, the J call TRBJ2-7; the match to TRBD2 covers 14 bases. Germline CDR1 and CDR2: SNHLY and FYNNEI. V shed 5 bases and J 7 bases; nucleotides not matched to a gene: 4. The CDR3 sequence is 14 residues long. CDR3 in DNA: TGTGCCAGCAGTTCGACTAGCGGGAGGGATGAGCAGTACTTC. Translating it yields CASSSTSGRDEQYF. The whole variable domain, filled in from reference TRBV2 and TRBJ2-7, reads EPEVTQTPSHQVTQMGQEVILRCVPISNHLYFYWYRQILGQKVEFLVSFYNNEISEKSEIFDDQFSVERPDGSNFTLKIRSTKLEDSAMYFCASSSTSGRDEQYFGPGTRLTVT.

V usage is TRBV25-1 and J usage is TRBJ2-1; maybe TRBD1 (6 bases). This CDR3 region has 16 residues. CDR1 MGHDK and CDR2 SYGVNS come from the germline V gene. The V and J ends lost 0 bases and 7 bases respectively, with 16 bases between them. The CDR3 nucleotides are TGTGCCAGCAGTGAATATAGAGGGGGATCACGTAATGAGCAGTTCTTC. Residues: CASSEYRGGSRNEQFF.

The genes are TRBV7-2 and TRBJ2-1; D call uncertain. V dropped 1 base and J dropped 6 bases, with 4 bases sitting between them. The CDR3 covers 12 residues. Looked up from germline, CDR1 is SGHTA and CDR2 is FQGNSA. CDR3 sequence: CASSLVFNEQFF. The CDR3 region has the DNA TGTGCCAGCAGCTTAGTCTTCAATGAGCAGTTCTTC.